The rows below give T cell receptor beta chains drawn from one sample of a study of human T cells and chemical hapten exposure. Via MiXCR, TCRdb re-called the RACE reads, giving one row per CDR3 protein. The table lists approximately 180,000 distinct CDR3 sequences, about 31% of them singletons, with less than 3% in the top ten. The sample was whole blood, taken in connection with sensitization to the hapten diphenylcyclopropenone (DPC). These receptors were taken from a woman aged 30 to 39 with alopecia areata. Some clones in this sample may be carry-over from other donors' samples. Each CDR3 is given with its conserved first and last residue. Fields, in order: J gene, V gene, clone size, D gene, CDR3 DNA, CDR3 protein. The D gene is left open where the match is weak. Expanded clones are given a class, and other clones once, few, many or no size at all.

J gene: TRBJ2-3; V gene: TRBV29-1; clone size: .; D gene: TRBD2; CDR3 DNA: TGCAGCGTTGACACGGGGGGGGCCTCCTTCTTCACAGATACGCAGTATTTT; CDR3 protein: CSVDTGGASFFTDTQYF
J gene: TRBJ2-7; V gene: TRBV18; clone size: once; D gene: TRBD1; CDR3 DNA: TGTGCCAGCTCACCGGACGGACAGGCCTACGAGCAGTACTTC; CDR3 protein: CASSPDGQAYEQYF
J gene: TRBJ2-1; V gene: TRBV28; clone size: .; D gene: TRBD2; CDR3 DNA: TGTGCCAGCAGTTCCCTGAGCGGGGACTCCTACAATGAGCAGTTCTTC; CDR3 protein: CASSSLSGDSYNEQFF
J gene: TRBJ2-6; V gene: TRBV9; clone size: once; D gene: .; CDR3 DNA: TGTGCCAGCAGCGGTAGGGTTGGCAGACATATCTCTGGGACCAACGTCCTGACTTTC; CDR3 protein: CASSGRVGRHISGTNVLTF
J gene: TRBJ2-1; V gene: TRBV4-2; clone size: .; D gene: .; CDR3 DNA: TGTGCCAGCAGCCAACGTTGGACAGCGGGGATATACAATGAGCAGTTCTTC; CDR3 protein: CASSQRWTAGIYNEQFF
J gene: TRBJ1-5; V gene: TRBV28; clone size: many; D gene: .; CDR3 DNA: TGTGCCAGCAGAAACAGGGTATTGCAGCCCCAGCATTTT; CDR3 protein: CASRNRVLQPQHF
J gene: TRBJ2-3; V gene: TRBV7-8; clone size: few; D gene: TRBD2; CDR3 DNA: TGTGCCAGCAGCTTAGTGGCCGGGGGGGCCGTGGGGCAGTATTTT; CDR3 protein: CASSLVAGGAVGQYF
J gene: TRBJ2-2; V gene: TRBV7-9; clone size: .; D gene: .; CDR3 DNA: TGTGCCAGCAGCTTACGGCAGGGTACCGGGGAGCTGTTTTTT; CDR3 protein: CASSLRQGTGELFF
J gene: TRBJ2-3; V gene: TRBV29-1; clone size: .; D gene: TRBD1; CDR3 DNA: TGCAGCCTACAGACCGGGACAGCGAACACAGATACGCAGTATTTT; CDR3 protein: CSLQTGTANTDTQYF
J gene: TRBJ1-5; V gene: TRBV27; clone size: few; D gene: .; CDR3 DNA: TGTGCCAGCAGTTTCCGCGGGAGGGCTCAGGGACAAACGGGTCAGCCCCAGCATTTT; CDR3 protein: CASSFRGRAQGQTGQPQHF
J gene: TRBJ2-2; V gene: TRBV5-8; clone size: .; D gene: TRBD1; CDR3 DNA: TGTGCCAGCAGTTTTGGACAGGGGGTATCCGGGGAGCTGTTTTTT; CDR3 protein: CASSFGQGVSGELFF
J gene: TRBJ2-5; V gene: TRBV7-2; clone size: few; D gene: TRBD1; CDR3 DNA: TGTGCCAGCAGCGCAGGACAGGCCAAAGAGACCCAGTACTTC; CDR3 protein: CASSAGQAKETQYF
J gene: TRBJ2-3; V gene: TRBV5-5; clone size: .; D gene: .; CDR3 DNA: TGTGCCAGCAGCCACTCAGGAGGAGTGGGCACAGATACGCAGTATTTT; CDR3 protein: CASSHSGGVGTDTQYF
J gene: TRBJ1-5; V gene: TRBV7-2; clone size: few; D gene: .; CDR3 DNA: TGTGCCAGCAGCCCGCGAGGTCAGCCCCAGCATTTT; CDR3 protein: CASSPRGQPQHF
J gene: TRBJ2-5; V gene: TRBV20-1; clone size: .; D gene: .; CDR3 DNA: TGCAGTGCCCCTCGCGACACTAGGGCGGAGACCCAGTACTTC; CDR3 protein: CSAPRDTRAETQYF
J gene: TRBJ2-1; V gene: TRBV10-2; clone size: .; D gene: .; CDR3 DNA: TGCGCCAGCAGTTCTTTACTAGCAGGGGAAATGTTCTTC; CDR3 protein: CASSSLLAGEMFF
J gene: TRBJ2-7; V gene: TRBV4-2; clone size: .; D gene: .; CDR3 DNA: TGTGCCAGCAGCCAAGTTGAGAATACCCACGAGCAGTACTTC; CDR3 protein: CASSQVENTHEQYF
J gene: TRBJ2-1; V gene: TRBV18; clone size: .; D gene: .; CDR3 DNA: TGTGCCAGCTCACCGCAGGGGAGCTCCTACAATGAGCAGTTCTTC; CDR3 protein: CASSPQGSSYNEQFF
J gene: TRBJ2-7; V gene: TRBV3-1; clone size: .; D gene: .; CDR3 DNA: TGTGCCAGCAGCCAAGTCTCTGGGGGATCCGAGCAGTACTTC; CDR3 protein: CASSQVSGGSEQYF
J gene: TRBJ1-2; V gene: TRBV5-1; clone size: .; D gene: .; CDR3 DNA: TGCGCCAGCAGCCTACAGATTAACTATGGCTACACCTTC; CDR3 protein: CASSLQINYGYTF
J gene: TRBJ2-2; V gene: TRBV4-2; clone size: few; D gene: TRBD2; CDR3 DNA: TGTGCCAGCAGCCAACAGACTAGCGGGGGGGCAGGGGAGCTGTTTTTT; CDR3 protein: CASSQQTSGGAGELFF
J gene: TRBJ1-2; V gene: TRBV10-3; clone size: few; D gene: TRBD1; CDR3 DNA: TGTGCCATCAGCAGTCCCCAGGGGGACAATGGCTACACCTTC; CDR3 protein: CAISSPQGDNGYTF
J gene: TRBJ1-5; V gene: TRBV20-1; clone size: few; D gene: TRBD1; CDR3 DNA: TGCAGTGCTAGCAGGGGGGGGGATCAGCCCCAGCATTTT; CDR3 protein: CSASRGGDQPQHF
J gene: TRBJ1-1; V gene: TRBV20-1; clone size: .; D gene: .; CDR3 DNA: TGCAGTGCTAGCCGGAGGGGGTCCGGCACTGAAGCTTTCTTT; CDR3 protein: CSASRRGSGTEAFF
J gene: TRBJ2-5; V gene: TRBV11-2; clone size: many; D gene: .; CDR3 DNA: TGTGCCAGCAGTCCCTCTAGTGCCAGGACTTTCCAAGAGACCCAGTACTTC; CDR3 protein: CASSPSSARTFQETQYF
J gene: TRBJ2-1; V gene: TRBV7-2; clone size: few; D gene: .; CDR3 DNA: TGTGCCAGCAGCTTAAGCAGGGACCGTCACAATGAGCAGTTCTTC; CDR3 protein: CASSLSRDRHNEQFF
J gene: TRBJ2-3; V gene: TRBV28; clone size: .; D gene: TRBD2; CDR3 DNA: TGTGCCAGCGGTCCTAGCGGACCCTGGAGAGATACGCAGTATTTT; CDR3 protein: CASGPSGPWRDTQYF
J gene: TRBJ2-2; V gene: TRBV5-1; clone size: .; D gene: TRBD1; CDR3 DNA: TGCGCCAGCAGGGGACAGGTTGAGACCGGGGAGCTGTTTTTT; CDR3 protein: CASRGQVETGELFF
J gene: TRBJ2-7; V gene: TRBV28; clone size: once; D gene: TRBD2; CDR3 DNA: TGTGCCAGCACTAGCGGTCAGACCTACGAGCAGTACTTC; CDR3 protein: CASTSGQTYEQYF
J gene: TRBJ1-2; V gene: TRBV28; clone size: few; D gene: .; CDR3 DNA: TGTGCCAGCAGTTCAAGTCCTACAGGGATGGGAAGTGGCTACACCTTC; CDR3 protein: CASSSSPTGMGSGYTF
J gene: TRBJ1-3; V gene: TRBV18; clone size: .; D gene: .; CDR3 DNA: TGTGCCAGCTCACCGATAGACTCTGGAAACACCATATATTTT; CDR3 protein: CASSPIDSGNTIYF
J gene: TRBJ1-4; V gene: TRBV18; clone size: .; D gene: .; CDR3 DNA: TGTGCCAGCTCACCAAGCGGAGAGTGGAGTGAAAAACTGTTTTTT; CDR3 protein: CASSPSGEWSEKLFF
J gene: TRBJ1-1; V gene: TRBV6-1; clone size: .; D gene: .; CDR3 DNA: TGTGCCAGCAGTGACCCCACCGTTGGGGCGATGAACACTGAAGCTTTCTTT; CDR3 protein: CASSDPTVGAMNTEAFF
J gene: TRBJ2-5; V gene: TRBV4-2; clone size: once; D gene: TRBD2; CDR3 DNA: TGTGCCAGCAGCCAAGATTGGGGACTAGCGCAAGAGACCCAGTACTTC; CDR3 protein: CASSQDWGLAQETQYF
J gene: TRBJ1-1; V gene: TRBV4-3; clone size: many; D gene: .; CDR3 DNA: TGCGCCAGCAGCCAAGATCAGGACGACACTGAAGCTTTCTTT; CDR3 protein: CASSQDQDDTEAFF